This T cell receptor beta chain was documented in a study of T cell changes during pregnancy in multiple sclerosis. This clone was seen only once. The protocol was immunoSEQ multiplex PCR, while the TCRdb copy is restricted to in-frame clones and leaves out a portion. The sample includes tens of thousands of clones, about 90% of them seen just once. Germline V gene sequence: CDR1 SQVTM, CDR2 ANQGSEA. With V trimmed by 3 bases and J by 4 bases, 13 bases remained unmatched. The CDR3 loop spans 16 amino acids. The V call is TRBV29-1, the J call TRBJ1-1; 8 nucleotides line up with TRBD1. The TCR comes from a female donor with multiple sclerosis, enrolled in a pregnancy study. The material sequenced was peripheral blood, taken before pregnancy. The CDR3 coding sequence is TGCAGCGTTGACCTCCGGGACAGGAGTCAGGCCACTGAAGCTTTCTTT. Translated, it gives CSVDLRDRSQATEAFF. The full variable domain, its missing parts supplied by reference TRBV29-1 and TRBJ1-1, is SAVISQKPSRDICQRGTSLTIQCQVDSQVTMMFWYRQQPGQSLTLIATANQGSEATYESGFVIDKFPISRPNLTFSTLTVSNMSPEDSSIYLCSVDLRDRSQATEAFFGQGTRLTVV.